This TCR beta chain originates from a study of blood T cell repertoires in COVID-19. Study details: Symptom resolution, clearance, or two negative PCRs marked donors in Cohort 3 as recovered.

In the original analysis: Nucleated cell number was recorded as an estimate derived from reference gene primer amplification. This table comes from immunoSEQ multiplex PCR, and its TCRdb copy is limited to in-frame clones, with some not included. The DNA gave D and trimming, while V, J and clone size come from that table. The data show roughly 150,000 clones, with 84% seen just once and roughly 3.9% held by the top ten. Participant ages covered about 18 to 95 years across about two dozen US areas. With 5 bases removed from V and 6 bases from J, the gap between germline ends came to 17 bases. CDR3 size: 14 residues. From germline, CDR1 is PRHDT and CDR2 FYEKMQ (reference sequence).

The J gene is TRBJ2-7, the V gene TRBV13; the D gene is possibly TRBD1 (6 bases). This TCR was recovered from a man aged 45-60 years in a cohort exposed to, infected with or recovered from COVID-19 (not recorded which). Sequencing was performed on PBMCs or T cells enriched from blood (not recorded which). CDR3 DNA sequence: TGTGCCAGCAGCCCGACAGGACGGGCGCTCGAGCAGTACTTC. It specifies CASSPTGRALEQYF.